This TCR beta chain came from a study of patients and donors after allogeneic stem cell transplantation. V was clipped by 7 bases and J by 6 bases; unmatched bases: 10. The length of the CDR3 is 15 residues. Germline V gene data show CDR1 as MNHNS and CDR2 as SASEGT. TCRdb fed the RT-PCR reads into MiXCR, producing one record per CDR3 protein. Seen here are about a million distinct CDR3 sequences, roughly 17% observed once, and the top ten hold 6%. The material sequenced was blood, either unsorted or a sorted T cell fraction (not recorded which). V is TRBV6-1 and J is TRBJ2-1; 9 nucleotides agree with TRBD1. The sequence was obtained from a human donor who was either an allogeneic HSCT recipient or a stem cell or donor lymphocyte infusion donor (not recorded which). It is not recorded whose cells these are; they may come from a transplant donor. As DNA, the CDR3 is TGTGCCAGCACCCACCATCGGGACAGGGCCAATGAGCAGTTCTTC. Protein product: CASTHHRDRANEQFF.